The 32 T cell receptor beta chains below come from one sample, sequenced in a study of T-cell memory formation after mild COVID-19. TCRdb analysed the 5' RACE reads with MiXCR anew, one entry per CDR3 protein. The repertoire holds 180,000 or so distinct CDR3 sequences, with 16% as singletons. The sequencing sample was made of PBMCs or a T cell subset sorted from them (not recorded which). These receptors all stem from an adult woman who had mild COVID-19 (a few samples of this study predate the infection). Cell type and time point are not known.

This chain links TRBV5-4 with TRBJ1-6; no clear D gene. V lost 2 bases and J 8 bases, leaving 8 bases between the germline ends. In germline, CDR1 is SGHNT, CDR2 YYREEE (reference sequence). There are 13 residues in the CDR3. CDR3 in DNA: TGTGCCAGCAGCTTAGACTGGGATTCACCCCTCCACTTT. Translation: CASSLDWDSPLHF.

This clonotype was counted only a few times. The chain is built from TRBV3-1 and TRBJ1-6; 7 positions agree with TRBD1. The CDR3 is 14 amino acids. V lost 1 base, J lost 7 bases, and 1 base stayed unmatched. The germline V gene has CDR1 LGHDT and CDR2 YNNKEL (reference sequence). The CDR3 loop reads CASSQVQGNSPLHF. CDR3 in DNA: TGTGCCAGCAGCCAAGTACAGGGGAATTCACCCCTCCACTTT.

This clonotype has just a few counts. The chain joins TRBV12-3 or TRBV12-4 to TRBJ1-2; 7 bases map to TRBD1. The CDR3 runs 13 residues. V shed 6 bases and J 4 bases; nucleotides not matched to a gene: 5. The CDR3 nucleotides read TGTGCCAGCAGGGGGACAGTCGGCTATGGCTACACCTTC. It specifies CASRGTVGYGYTF.

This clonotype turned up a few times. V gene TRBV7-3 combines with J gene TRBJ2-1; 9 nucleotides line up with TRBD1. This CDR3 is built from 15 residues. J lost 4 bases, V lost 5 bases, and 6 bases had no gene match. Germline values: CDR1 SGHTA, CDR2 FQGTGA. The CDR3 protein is CASSVTGGLYNEQFF. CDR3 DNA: TGTGCCAGCAGCGTGACAGGGGGTCTGTACAATGAGCAGTTCTTC.

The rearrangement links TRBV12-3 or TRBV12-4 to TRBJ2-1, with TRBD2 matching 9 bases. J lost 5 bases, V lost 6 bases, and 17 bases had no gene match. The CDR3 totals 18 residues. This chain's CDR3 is CASRHRGIAGAPHNEQFF. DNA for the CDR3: TGTGCCAGCAGACATAGGGGTATAGCGGGGGCACCCCACAATGAGCAGTTCTTC.

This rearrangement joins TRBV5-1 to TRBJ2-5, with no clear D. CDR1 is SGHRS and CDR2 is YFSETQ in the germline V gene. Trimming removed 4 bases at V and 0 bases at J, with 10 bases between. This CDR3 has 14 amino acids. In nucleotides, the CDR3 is TGCGCCAGCAGCGGCGACTCTTACCAAGAGACCCAGTACTTC. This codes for CASSGDSYQETQYF. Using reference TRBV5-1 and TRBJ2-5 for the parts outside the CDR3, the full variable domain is KAGVTQTPRYLIKTRGQQVTLSCSPISGHRSVSWYQQTPGQGLQFLFEYFSETQRNKGNFPGRFSGRQFSNSRSEMNVSTLELGDSALYLCASSGDSYQETQYFGPGTRLLVL.

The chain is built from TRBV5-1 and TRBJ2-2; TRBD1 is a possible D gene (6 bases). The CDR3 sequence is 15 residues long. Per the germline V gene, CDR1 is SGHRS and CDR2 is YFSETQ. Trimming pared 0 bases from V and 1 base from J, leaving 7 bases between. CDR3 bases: TGCGCCAGCAGCTTGGTGACAGGGAACACCGGGGAGCTGTTTTTT. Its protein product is CASSLVTGNTGELFF.

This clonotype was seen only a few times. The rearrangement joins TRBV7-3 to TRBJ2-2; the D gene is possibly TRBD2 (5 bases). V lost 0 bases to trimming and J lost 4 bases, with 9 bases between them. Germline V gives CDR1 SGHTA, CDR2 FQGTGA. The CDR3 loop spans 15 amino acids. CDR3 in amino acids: CASSLTGSLTGELFF. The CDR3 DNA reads TGTGCCAGCAGCTTAACAGGGAGCCTCACCGGGGAGCTGTTTTTT.

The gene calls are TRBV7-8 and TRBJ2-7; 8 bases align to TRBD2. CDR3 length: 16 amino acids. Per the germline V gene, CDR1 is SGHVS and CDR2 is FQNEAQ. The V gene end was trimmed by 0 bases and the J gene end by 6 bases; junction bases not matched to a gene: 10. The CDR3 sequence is CASSLARRGGLSEQYF. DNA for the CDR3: TGTGCCAGCAGCTTAGCGCGTCGGGGGGGCCTGAGCGAGCAGTACTTC.

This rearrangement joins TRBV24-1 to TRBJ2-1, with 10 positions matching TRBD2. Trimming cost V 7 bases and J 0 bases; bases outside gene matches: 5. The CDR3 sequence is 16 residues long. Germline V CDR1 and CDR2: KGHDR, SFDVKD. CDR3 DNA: TGTGCCACCAGCGAAGCTAGCGGGAGCTCCTACAATGAGCAGTTCTTC. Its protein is CATSEASGSSYNEQFF.

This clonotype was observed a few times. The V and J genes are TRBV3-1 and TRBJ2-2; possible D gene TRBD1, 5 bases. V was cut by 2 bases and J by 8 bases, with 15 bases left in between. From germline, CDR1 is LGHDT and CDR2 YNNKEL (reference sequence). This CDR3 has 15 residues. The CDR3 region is CASSQRGLNIGELFF. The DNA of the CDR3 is TGTGCCAGCAGCCAAAGGGGTCTTAACATTGGGGAGCTGTTTTTT.

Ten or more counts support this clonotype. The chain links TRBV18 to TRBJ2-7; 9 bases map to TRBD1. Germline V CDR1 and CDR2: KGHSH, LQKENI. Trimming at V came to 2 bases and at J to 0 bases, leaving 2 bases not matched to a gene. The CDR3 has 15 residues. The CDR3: CASSPGTGSSYEQYF. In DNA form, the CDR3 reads TGTGCCAGCTCACCAGGGACAGGGAGCTCCTACGAGCAGTACTTC.

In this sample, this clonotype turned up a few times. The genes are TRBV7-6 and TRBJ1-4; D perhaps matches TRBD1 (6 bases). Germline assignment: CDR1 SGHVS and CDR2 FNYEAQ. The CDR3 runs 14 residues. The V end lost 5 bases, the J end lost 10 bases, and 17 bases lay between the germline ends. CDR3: CASSPSGGGGKLFF. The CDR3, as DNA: TGTGCCAGCAGCCCGTCCGGGGGCGGGGGAAAACTGTTTTTT.

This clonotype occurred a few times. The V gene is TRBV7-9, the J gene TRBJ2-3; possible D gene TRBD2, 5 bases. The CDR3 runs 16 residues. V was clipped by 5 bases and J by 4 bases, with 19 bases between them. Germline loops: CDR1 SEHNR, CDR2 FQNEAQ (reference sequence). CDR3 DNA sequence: TGTGCCAGCAGCCCTGATATGTGGCCTAGCCCAGATACGCAGTATTTT. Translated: CASSPDMWPSPDTQYF.

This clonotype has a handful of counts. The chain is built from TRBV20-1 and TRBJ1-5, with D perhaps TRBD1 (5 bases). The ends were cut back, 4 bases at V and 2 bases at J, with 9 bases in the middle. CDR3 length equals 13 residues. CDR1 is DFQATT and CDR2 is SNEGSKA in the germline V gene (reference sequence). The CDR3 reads CSATGRGNQPQHF. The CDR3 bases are TGCAGTGCTACTGGCAGGGGCAATCAGCCCCAGCATTTT.

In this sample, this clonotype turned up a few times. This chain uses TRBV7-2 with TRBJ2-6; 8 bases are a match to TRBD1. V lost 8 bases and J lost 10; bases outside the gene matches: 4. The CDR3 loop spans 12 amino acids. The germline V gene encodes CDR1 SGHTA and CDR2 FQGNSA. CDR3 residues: CASGTGSNVLTF. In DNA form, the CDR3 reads TGTGCCAGCGGGACAGGATCAAACGTCCTGACTTTC.

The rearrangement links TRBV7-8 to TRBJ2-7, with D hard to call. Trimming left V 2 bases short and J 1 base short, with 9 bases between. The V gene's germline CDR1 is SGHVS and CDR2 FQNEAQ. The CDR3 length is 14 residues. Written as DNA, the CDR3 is TGTGCCAGCAGCTTACTAGTGCGGTCCTACGAGCAGTACTTC. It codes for CASSLLVRSYEQYF. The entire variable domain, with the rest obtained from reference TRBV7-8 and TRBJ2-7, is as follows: GAGVSQSPRYKVAKRGQDVALRCDPISGHVSLFWYQQALGQGPEFLTYFQNEAQLDKSGLPSDRFFAERPEGSVSTLKIQRTQQEDSAVYLCASSLLVRSYEQYFGPGTRLTVT.

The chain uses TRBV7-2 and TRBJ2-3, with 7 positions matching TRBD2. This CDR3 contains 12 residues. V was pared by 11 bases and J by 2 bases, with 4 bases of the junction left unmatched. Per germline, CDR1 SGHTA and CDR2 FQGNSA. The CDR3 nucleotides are TGTGCCGGCGGGGGATACACAGATACGCAGTATTTT. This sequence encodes CAGGGYTDTQYF.

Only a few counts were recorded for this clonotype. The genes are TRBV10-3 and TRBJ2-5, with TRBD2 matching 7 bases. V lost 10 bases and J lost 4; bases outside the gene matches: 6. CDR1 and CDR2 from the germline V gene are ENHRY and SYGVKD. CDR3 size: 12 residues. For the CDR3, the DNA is TGTGCCAGCTCCAGGGAGGGAGAGACCCAGTACTTC. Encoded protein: CASSREGETQYF.

CDR3 nucleotide sequence: TGTGCCAGCAGCGGGTCACGGACGAGCAATCAGCCCCAGCATTTT. The encoded protein is CASSGSRTSNQPQHF. The chain has TRBV6-2 or TRBV6-3 and TRBJ1-5; D remains ambiguous. V lost 6 bases, J lost 1 base, and 13 bases lay in between. In germline, CDR1 is MNHEY, CDR2 SVGEGT. CDR3 length equals 15 residues.

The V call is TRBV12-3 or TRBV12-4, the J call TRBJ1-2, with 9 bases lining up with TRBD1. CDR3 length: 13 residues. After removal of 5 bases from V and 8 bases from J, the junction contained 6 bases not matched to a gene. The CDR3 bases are TGTGCCAGCAGTCTAGACAGGGGGGTAGGCTACACCTTC. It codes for CASSLDRGVGYTF.

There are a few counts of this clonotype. The CDR3 bases are TGCAGTGCTAGCCCCGGCAGGGCGCCTGAAGCTTTCTTT. This encodes CSASPGRAPEAFF. The chain uses TRBV20-1 and TRBJ1-1; D perhaps matches TRBD1 (5 bases). V was shortened by 3 bases and J by 6 bases, with 14 bases between the two germline ends. Germline V lookup: CDR1 DFQATT, CDR2 SNEGSKA (reference sequence). The CDR3 has 13 amino acids.

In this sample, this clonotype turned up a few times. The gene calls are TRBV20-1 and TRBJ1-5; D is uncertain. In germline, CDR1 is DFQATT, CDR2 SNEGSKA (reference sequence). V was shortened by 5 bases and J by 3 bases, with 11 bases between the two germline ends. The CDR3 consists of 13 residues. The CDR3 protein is CSAGGLNNQPQHF. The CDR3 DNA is TGCAGTGCTGGAGGGTTGAACAATCAGCCCCAGCATTTT.

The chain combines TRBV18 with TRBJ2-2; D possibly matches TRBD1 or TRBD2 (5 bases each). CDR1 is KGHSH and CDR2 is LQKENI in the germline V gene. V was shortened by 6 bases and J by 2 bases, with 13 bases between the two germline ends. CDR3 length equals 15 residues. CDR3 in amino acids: CASSSGTVNTGELFF. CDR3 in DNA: TGTGCCAGCTCCTCCGGGACGGTCAACACCGGGGAGCTGTTTTTT.

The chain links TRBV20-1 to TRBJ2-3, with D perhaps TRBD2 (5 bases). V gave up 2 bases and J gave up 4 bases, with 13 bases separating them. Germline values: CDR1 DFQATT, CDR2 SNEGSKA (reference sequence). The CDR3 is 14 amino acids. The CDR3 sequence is CSARKADGADTQYF. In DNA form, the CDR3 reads TGCAGTGCTAGAAAAGCGGATGGGGCAGATACGCAGTATTTT.

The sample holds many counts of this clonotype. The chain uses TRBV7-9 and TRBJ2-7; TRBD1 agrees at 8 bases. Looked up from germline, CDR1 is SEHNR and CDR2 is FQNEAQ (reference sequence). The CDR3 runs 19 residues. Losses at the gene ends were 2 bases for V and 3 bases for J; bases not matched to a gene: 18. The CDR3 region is CASSLRGGQGSILRYEQYF. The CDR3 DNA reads TGTGCCAGCAGCTTAAGGGGAGGACAGGGTTCAATCTTACGCTACGAGCAGTACTTC.

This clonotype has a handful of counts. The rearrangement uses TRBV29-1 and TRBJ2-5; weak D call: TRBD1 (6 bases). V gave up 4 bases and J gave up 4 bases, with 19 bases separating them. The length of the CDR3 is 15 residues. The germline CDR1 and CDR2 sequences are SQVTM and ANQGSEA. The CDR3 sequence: CSVAGQGMKRETQYF. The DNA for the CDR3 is TGCAGCGTTGCTGGGCAGGGGATGAAGCGAGAGACCCAGTACTTC. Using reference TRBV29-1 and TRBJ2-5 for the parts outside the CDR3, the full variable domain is SAVISQKPSRDICQRGTSLTIQCQVDSQVTMMFWYRQQPGQSLTLIATANQGSEATYESGFVIDKFPISRPNLTFSTLTVSNMSPEDSSIYLCSVAGQGMKRETQYFGPGTRLLVL.

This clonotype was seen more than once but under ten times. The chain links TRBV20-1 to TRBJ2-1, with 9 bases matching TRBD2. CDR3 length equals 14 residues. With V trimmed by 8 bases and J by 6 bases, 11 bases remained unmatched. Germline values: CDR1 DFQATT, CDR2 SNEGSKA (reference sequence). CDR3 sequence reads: CSPRASGGPNEQFF. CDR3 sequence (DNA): TGCAGTCCCAGGGCCAGCGGGGGGCCCAATGAGCAGTTCTTC.

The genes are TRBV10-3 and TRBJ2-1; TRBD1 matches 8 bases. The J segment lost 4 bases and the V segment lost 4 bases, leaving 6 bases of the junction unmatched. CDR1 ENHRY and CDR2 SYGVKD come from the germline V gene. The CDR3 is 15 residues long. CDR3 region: CAISGDRGAYNEQFF. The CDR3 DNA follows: TGTGCCATCAGTGGAGACAGGGGCGCTTACAATGAGCAGTTCTTC.

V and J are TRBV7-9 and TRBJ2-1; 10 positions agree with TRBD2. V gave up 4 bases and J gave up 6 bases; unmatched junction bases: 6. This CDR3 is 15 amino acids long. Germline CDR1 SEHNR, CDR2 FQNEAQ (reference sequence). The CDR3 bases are TGTGCCAGCAGCTGGGGGGCTAGCGGGAGCAATGAGCAGTTCTTC. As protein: CASSWGASGSNEQFF.

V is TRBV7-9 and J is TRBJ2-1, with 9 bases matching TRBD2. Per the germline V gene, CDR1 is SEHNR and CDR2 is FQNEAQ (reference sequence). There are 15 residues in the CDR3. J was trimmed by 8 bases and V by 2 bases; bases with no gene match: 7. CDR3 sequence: CASSLSGGRGDEQFF. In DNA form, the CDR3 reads TGTGCCAGCAGCTTATCTGGCGGGAGGGGCGATGAGCAGTTCTTC.

The CDR3 sequence is CASSLGTGFQETQYF. In nucleotides, the CDR3 is TGTGCCAGCAGCTTGGGAACGGGGTTCCAAGAGACCCAGTACTTC. The chain has TRBV5-4 and TRBJ2-5, with D tentatively TRBD2 (5 bases). This CDR3 has 15 amino acids. V shed 0 bases and J shed 1 base, with 10 bases lying between them. The V gene's germline CDR1 is SGHNT and CDR2 YYREEE (reference sequence).